This T cell receptor beta chain was retrieved from a study of follicular helper T cells after annual influenza vaccination (dated by TCRdb to 2016 to 2017). Context from the whole study: Blood was collected on days 0, 7 and 28 after each seasonal influenza vaccination. Some subjects were followed across successive annual vaccinations spanning the 2013-2014, 2014-2015 and 2015-2016 seasons to study recall of cTfh clones. One week after vaccination, a second recruited cohort of about a dozen subjects (Table S1) displayed a similar ICOS+CD38+ cTfh response. Multi-year samples were available for six subjects, with four spanning two vaccination seasons and two spanning three seasons. The 2013-2014 samples were cryopreserved, while the 2015 samples were processed right after collection.

A note on this clone: Its antigen target is currently unknown. Per-base qualities were not stored, and no clone one base away is much larger.

The sample's time point, from its label and the paper: 2015-2016 season, pre-vaccination. Adults were given seasonal inactivated influenza vaccine (Fluvarix), and sorted blood CD4 subsets were followed by TCRB sequencing before and after vaccination. Subjects were considered eligible if community-dwelling and if influenza vaccine had not been received in the prior 6 months. Exclusions included influenza vaccine contraindications, substance abuse, HIV/AIDS, active malignancy, immunomodulatory medication and active illness such as respiratory infection. At each time point, about 35 to 100 mL of blood was collected. Non-naive CD4+CXCR5+PD-1+ cells were defined as circulating Tfh and were sorted into ICOS+CD38+ and ICOS-CD38- fractions. Either Ficoll-Paque PLUS or SepMate separation was used to isolate PBMC. Cell subsets were sorted from PBMC on a BD FACS Aria before DNA extraction. The germline V gene provides CDR1 MNHNS and CDR2 SASEGT. The junction shows trimming of 7 bases on V and 6 bases on J, plus 15 bases between the germline ends. The CDR3 runs 13 amino acids, cysteine and phenylalanine included. Left in the record is the CDR3 DNA by itself, 39 bases read in frame from the first base.

Broad study findings and their caveats: Productive TCRB sequences were recovered from only roughly 9-21% of analyzed cells, so rare clonotypes could not be sampled. A recurrent oligoclonal ICOS+CD38+ cTfh response containing tetramer and AIM influenza-specific clonotypes was recalled by successive annual vaccinations. Day 7 ICOS+CD38+ clones were most often found later in ICOS-CD38- cTfh, suggesting that subset may serve as a memory reservoir. ICOS+CD38+ cTfh clonality correlated with the frequency of that population, and its change correlated with the change in circulating plasmablast frequency.

The library was generated by the immunoSEQ multiplex PCR assay. Adaptive Biotechnologies carried out TCRB amplification, library preparation, sequencing and preliminary bioinformatics at Survey level resolution. TCRB sequencing used multiplex PCR amplification of genomic DNA from sorted cTfh populations. For the original study's pipeline: Clonality was calculated in R as 1 minus normalized Shannon entropy, and the Gini index was calculated with the R package ineq. Overlap score was defined as the summed counts of shared sequences divided by the total counts of all sequences in both compared samples. Significance of shared clonotypes was assessed by Fisher's exact test, with a theoretical repertoire of 10^7 TCRB sequences assumed. Held by TCRdb, this immuneACCESS table contains in-frame sequences only and omits some clones. Under half of the omission traces to an unresolved V gene where checked; the cause of the rest is unknown. The V and J calls and the clone size are those of that table, but D and trimming were determined from the DNA. The sample records around 9,600 clones, roughly 82% of which are singletons. Together, the top ten hold more than 1.5% of the sample.

Here the sequenced sample was CXCR5+ CD38- circulating T follicular helper cells from blood, taken on the day of influenza vaccination. Explained via the paper, the cell subset or site label denotes: circulating Tfh, non-naive CD4+CXCR5+PD-1+ (ICOS+CD38+ or ICOS-CD38-). This chain is built from TRBV6-1 and TRBJ1-2; the D gene cannot be named for sure. The sequence was obtained from an adult who received the influenza vaccine. The CDR3: CASIGQASNGYTF. At the DNA level, the sequence is TGTGCCAGCATTGGTCAGGCGAGTAATGGCTACACCTTC.